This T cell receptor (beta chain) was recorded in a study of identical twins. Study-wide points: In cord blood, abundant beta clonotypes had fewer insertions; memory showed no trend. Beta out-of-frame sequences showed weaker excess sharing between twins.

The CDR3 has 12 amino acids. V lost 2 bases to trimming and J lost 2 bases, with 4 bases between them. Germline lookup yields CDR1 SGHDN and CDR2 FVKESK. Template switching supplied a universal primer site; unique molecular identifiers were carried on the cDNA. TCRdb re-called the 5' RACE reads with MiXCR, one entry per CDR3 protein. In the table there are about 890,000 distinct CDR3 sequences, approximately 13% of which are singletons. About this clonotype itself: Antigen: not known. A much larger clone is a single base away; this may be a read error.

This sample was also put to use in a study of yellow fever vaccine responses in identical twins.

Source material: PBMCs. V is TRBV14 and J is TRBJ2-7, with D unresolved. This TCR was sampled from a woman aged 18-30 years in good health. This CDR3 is CASSQFPYEQYF. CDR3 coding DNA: TGTGCCAGCAGCCAATTCCCCTACGAGCAGTACTTC.